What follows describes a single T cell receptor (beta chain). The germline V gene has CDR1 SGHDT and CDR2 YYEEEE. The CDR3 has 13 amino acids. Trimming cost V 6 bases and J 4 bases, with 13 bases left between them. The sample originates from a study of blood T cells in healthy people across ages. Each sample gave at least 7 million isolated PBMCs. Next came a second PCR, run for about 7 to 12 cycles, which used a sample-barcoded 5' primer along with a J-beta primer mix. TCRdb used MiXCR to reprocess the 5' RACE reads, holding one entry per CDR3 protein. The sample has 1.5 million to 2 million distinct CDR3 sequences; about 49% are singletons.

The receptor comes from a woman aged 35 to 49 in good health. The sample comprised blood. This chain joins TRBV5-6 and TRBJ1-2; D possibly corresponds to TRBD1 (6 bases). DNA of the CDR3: TGTGCCAGCACCATAGGGGGTAGCTATGGCTACACCTTC. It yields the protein CASTIGGSYGYTF.